Below, 17 T cell receptor beta chains from the same sample are listed, as sequenced in a study of identical twins' blood T cells. TCRdb analysed the 5' RACE reads with MiXCR anew, one entry per CDR3 protein. Of 400,000 or so distinct CDR3 sequences detected, more than 25% appear once; the ten largest clones hold 6.1%. Input material: PBMCs. The source of these receptors is a woman between 18 and 55 years old in good health.

Only a few counts were recorded for this clonotype. The gene calls are TRBV27 and TRBJ1-1; weak D call: TRBD1 (6 bases). V gave up 8 bases and J gave up 4 bases, with 17 bases separating them. Germline assignment: CDR1 MNHEY and CDR2 SMNVEV (reference sequence). The CDR3 sequence is 14 residues long. The CDR3 coding sequence is TGTGCCAGCCGACGGGTCGGGGGCCCCACTGAAGCTTTCTTT. This sequence encodes CASRRVGGPTEAFF.

The rearrangement links TRBV28 to TRBJ2-1; 10 positions match TRBD2. The V gene end was trimmed by 5 bases and the J gene end by 9 bases; junction bases not matched to a gene: 13. The CDR3 length is 16 residues. Germline V CDR1 and CDR2: MDHEN, SYDVKM. The CDR3 DNA is TGTGCCAGCAGTCCTCAAGGGCTAGCGGGAGACAGTGAGCAGTTCTTC. Translating it yields CASSPQGLAGDSEQFF.

This chain links TRBV6-4 with TRBJ2-3; 7 nucleotides line up with TRBD2. The trim removed 2 bases at V and 4 bases at J, leaving 3 bases unmatched. The V gene's germline CDR1 is MRHNA and CDR2 SNTAGT. The CDR3 sequence is 14 residues long. This CDR3 is CASSDGLEADTQYF. The CDR3 bases are TGTGCCAGCAGTGACGGACTAGAGGCAGATACGCAGTATTTT.

This clonotype showed up just a few times. The CDR3 reads CSALTGGYTEAFF. CDR3 DNA: TGCAGTGCTTTAACAGGTGGTTACACTGAAGCTTTCTTT. This chain joins TRBV20-1 and TRBJ1-1; a weak D match, TRBD1 (5 bases). The V gene lost 5 bases and the J gene lost 3 bases, with 13 bases spanning the gap. Germline V gene data show CDR1 as DFQATT and CDR2 as SNEGSKA (reference sequence). This CDR3 comprises 13 residues.

This clonotype was picked up a small number of times. The gene calls are TRBV27 and TRBJ2-2, with D possibly TRBD1 on 6 matching bases. Germline CDR1 MNHEY, CDR2 SMNVEV (reference sequence). CDR3 length: 15 amino acids. Trimming removed 0 bases at V and 7 bases at J, with 12 bases between. The CDR3 DNA is TGTGCCAGCAGTTTATCCTCTACAGGGCACGGGGAGCTGTTTTTT. This gives the protein CASSLSSTGHGELFF.

This clonotype was counted a few times. The chain uses TRBV5-5 and TRBJ2-7; D call uncertain. V lost 0 bases and J 3 bases, leaving 4 bases between the germline ends. The CDR3 contains 12 residues. In germline, CDR1 is SGHKS, CDR2 YYEKEE (reference sequence). The DNA for the CDR3 is TGTGCCAGCAGCTTGGGTCGCTACGAGCAGTACTTC. Translation gives CASSLGRYEQYF.

Only a few counts were recorded for this clonotype. This chain connects TRBV5-1 to TRBJ2-3; D is perhaps TRBD2 (6 bases). Germline V CDR1 and CDR2: SGHRS, YFSETQ. The CDR3 length is 15 residues. The V and J ends lost 5 bases and 7 bases respectively, with 20 bases between them. Here the CDR3 reads CASRSRDLLANTQYF. The CDR3 DNA is TGCGCCAGCAGGTCGAGGGACTTACTGGCGAATACGCAGTATTTT. Supplemented by reference TRBV5-1 and TRBJ2-3, the full variable domain reads KAGVTQTPRYLIKTRGQQVTLSCSPISGHRSVSWYQQTPGQGLQFLFEYFSETQRNKGNFPGRFSGRQFSNSRSEMNVSTLELGDSALYLCASRSRDLLANTQYFGPGTRLTVL.

The table lists this clonotype with many counts. The chain recombines TRBV6-5 with TRBJ1-5; D gene unclear. The CDR3 consists of 15 residues. Trimming stripped 6 bases from V and 1 base from J, with 13 bases between. Germline-derived CDR1 and CDR2 are MNHEY and SVGAGI. The CDR3 loop is CASSPRSSSNQPQHF. The CDR3 DNA reads as TGTGCCAGCAGCCCCAGATCCAGCAGCAATCAGCCCCAGCATTTT.

As DNA, the CDR3 is TGTGCCAGCACCAAGACAGAGAGAATCACCGGGGAGCTGTTTTTT. Translation gives CASTKTERITGELFF. The J gene is TRBJ2-2, the V gene TRBV12-3 or TRBV12-4, with D perhaps matching TRBD1 (5 bases). CDR3 length equals 15 residues. V was trimmed by 7 bases and J by 4 bases, leaving 16 bases between them.

The rearrangement uses TRBV30 and TRBJ2-1; 9 positions agree with TRBD1. Germline loops: CDR1 GTSNPN, CDR2 SVGIG (reference sequence). V dropped 3 bases and J dropped 3; count of bases not matched to a gene: 3. CDR3 length: 14 amino acids. The CDR3 sequence is CAWSAGQGYNEQFF. The CDR3 DNA follows: TGTGCCTGGAGCGCGGGACAGGGCTACAATGAGCAGTTCTTC.

As for this clonotype: This may arise from a read error, as a much more abundant clone is one base away. This chain uses TRBV5-1 with TRBJ1-2; 7 nucleotides align to TRBD1. CDR3 size: 13 residues. The germline V gene encodes CDR1 SGHRS and CDR2 YFSETQ. The CDR3 sequence is CVSSSGQRNGYTF. For the CDR3, the DNA is TGCGTCAGCAGCTCGGGACAGCGGAATGGCTACACCTTC.

The chain employs TRBV7-9 and TRBJ1-2; D not certain. This CDR3 has 11 residues. Trimming stripped 11 bases from V and 1 base from J, with 8 bases between. CDR1 is SEHNR and CDR2 is FQNEAQ in the germline V gene (reference sequence). The DNA of the CDR3 is TGTGCCTTCCGTAGTAACTATGGCTACACCTTC. Protein product: CAFRSNYGYTF.

The chain couples TRBV15 to TRBJ1-1, with D possibly matching TRBD1 (5 bases). V lost 3 bases, J lost 0 bases, and 8 bases lay in between. The CDR3 consists of 14 residues. The germline gives CDR1 LNHNV, CDR2 YYDKDF (reference sequence). The CDR3 sequence: CATSRDTLNTEAFF. The CDR3 DNA reads TGTGCCACCAGCAGGGACACACTGAACACTGAAGCTTTCTTT.

The genes are TRBV5-1 and TRBJ1-6, with unresolved D. From germline, CDR1 is SGHRS and CDR2 YFSETQ. With 2 bases removed from V and 7 bases from J, the gap between germline ends came to 19 bases. The CDR3 is made up of 17 amino acids. The CDR3 DNA sequence: TGCGCCAGCAGCTTACTTCGCCCAGACTTGGGGAATTCACCCCTCCACTTT. Translation gives CASSLLRPDLGNSPLHF.

This clonotype appeared a single time. The genes are TRBV14 and TRBJ1-1, with 7 bases lining up with TRBD1. The CDR3 is made up of 16 amino acids. Trimming took 3 bases from V and 1 from J; bases not matched to a gene: 8. Germline V gene data show CDR1 as SGHDN and CDR2 as FVKESK. CDR3 loop: CASSQQGGFPNTEAFF. CDR3 in DNA: TGTGCCAGCAGCCAGCAGGGGGGTTTTCCGAACACTGAAGCTTTCTTT.

The chain joins TRBV7-2 to TRBJ2-1, with 10 bases fitting TRBD2. The CDR3 is made up of 15 amino acids. V shed 2 bases and J 10 bases; nucleotides not matched to a gene: 8. Germline V gene sequence: CDR1 SGHTA, CDR2 FQGNSA. The chain's CDR3 is CASSLHTSGNGEQFF. CDR3 nucleotides: TGTGCCAGCAGCTTACACACTAGCGGGAACGGGGAGCAGTTCTTC.

This clonotype was recorded a few times. For the CDR3, the DNA is TGCGCCAGCAGTCTGGACAGGGAGTTATTTGAGCAGTTCTTC. This gives the protein CASSLDRELFEQFF. The chain uses TRBV5-1 and TRBJ2-1, with 8 bases that match TRBD1. From germline, CDR1 is SGHRS and CDR2 YFSETQ. The CDR3 has 14 amino acids. The J segment lost 9 bases and the V segment lost 5 bases, leaving 10 bases of the junction unmatched.